The clone carrying this T cell receptor beta chain appeared a single time. The data derive from a study of T cells after yellow fever vaccination. TCRdb passed the 5' RACE reads through MiXCR, listing each CDR3 protein once. The repertoire holds about 85,000 distinct CDR3 sequences, with 13% as singletons. Trimming cost V 6 bases and J 1 base, with 18 bases left between them. Germline-derived CDR1 and CDR2 are SEHNR and FQNEAQ (reference sequence). The CDR3 has 16 amino acids. The sequenced sample was CD8+ T cells not binding an NS4B(214-222) dextramer, sorted from PBMCs, obtained roughly 20 days after the first yellow fever vaccination. The rearrangement links TRBV7-9 to TRBJ2-5, with D tentatively TRBD1 or TRBD2 (5 bases each). This TCR came from a man between 18 and 35 years old who received the YFV17D yellow fever vaccine. The CDR3 protein is CASSSLVTGLQETQYF. CDR3 bases: TGTGCCAGCAGTAGCCTCGTTACAGGACTCCAAGAGACCCAGTACTTC.